Frequency places the clone carrying this T cell receptor beta chain as large. Germline V gene data show CDR1 as MNHEY and CDR2 as SVGEGT. The CDR3 totals 16 residues. TCRdb re-called the 10x single-cell sequencing reads and shows each CDR3 protein once, DNA omitted. The ten most abundant clones cover approximately 13% of a sample with several hundred distinct CDR3 sequences. This sample stems from a study of CD8 T cells in cerebrospinal fluid in Alzheimer's disease. This clonotype was obtained from a human donor with Parkinson's disease. The material sequenced was cerebrospinal fluid. The V and J genes are TRBV6-2 or TRBV6-3 and TRBJ2-3; as DNA is missing, the TRBD1 call by TCRdb cannot be tested. The CDR3 here is CASSSPPSERTDTQYF.